The 9 T cell receptor beta chains listed next were all sequenced from one sample in a study of blood T cell repertoires in COVID-19. Libraries were prepared by immunoSEQ multiplex PCR; TCRdb keeps only in-frame clonotypes and omits some of them. The data hold some 31,000 clones, with about 93% observed a single time. The material sequenced was peripheral blood. These receptors came from a human donor in a cohort sampled during active COVID-19.

This rearrangement joins TRBV10-2 to TRBJ1-4; perhaps TRBD1 as D (5 bases). Germline CDR1 is WSHSY and CDR2 is SAAADI. CDR3 size: 13 residues. Trimming took 2 bases from V and 7 from J, leaving 8 bases between them. The CDR3 nucleotides read TGCGCCAGCAGTGAGAATAGGGGTGAAAAACTGTTTTTT. Its translation: CASSENRGEKLFF.

The chain recombines TRBV7-2 with TRBJ1-5; D unresolved. The CDR3 consists of 12 residues. Germline CDR1 SGHTA, CDR2 FQGNSA. Trimming shortened V by 7 bases and J by 0 bases, and 4 bases separated the two germline ends. The DNA for the CDR3 is TGTGCCAGCACCGTTAGCAATCAGCCCCAGCATTTT. Translating gives CASTVSNQPQHF.

The chain employs TRBV9 and TRBJ2-5; D unclear. Trimming took off 3 bases at V and 5 bases at J, with 17 bases between the two ends. The CDR3 sequence is 15 residues long. The germline V gene encodes CDR1 SGDLS and CDR2 YYNGEE. CDR3: CASSGVGARAETQYF. CDR3 DNA sequence: TGTGCCAGCAGCGGAGTGGGCGCCCGCGCCGAGACCCAGTACTTC.

The chain combines TRBV5-1 with TRBJ1-6; D gene ambiguous. Trimming stripped 7 bases from V and 8 bases from J, with 19 bases between. Per the germline V gene, CDR1 is SGHRS and CDR2 is YFSETQ. The CDR3 consists of 15 residues. CDR3 amino acids: CASGRSPGDDSPLHF. For the CDR3, the DNA is TGCGCCAGCGGCAGATCCCCCGGGGATGATTCACCCCTCCACTTT.

The rearrangement links TRBV4-1 to TRBJ2-5; possible D gene TRBD1, 5 bases. The CDR3 runs to 16 residues. Between the trimmed V and J ends, which lost 3 bases and 0 bases, there was a span of 14 bases. Germline CDR1 and CDR2: MGHRA and YSYEKL. As DNA, the CDR3 is TGCGCCAGCAGCCACGTGCCTGTGACAGACCAAGAGACCCAGTACTTC. As protein: CASSHVPVTDQETQYF.

The J gene is TRBJ1-2, the V gene TRBV28; TRBD1 might be the D (5 bases). Trimming cost V 5 bases and J 3 bases, with 19 bases left between them. The CDR3 contains 16 residues. CDR1 and CDR2 from the germline V gene are MDHEN and SYDVKM. The CDR3 DNA reads as TGTGCCAGCAGTCCTACCGGGGCGGGACTCGACTATGGCTACACCTTC. Translating it yields CASSPTGAGLDYGYTF.

The chain combines TRBV7-9 with TRBJ1-1; TRBD1 might be the D (6 bases). CDR3 length: 14 residues. Germline V gives CDR1 SEHNR, CDR2 FQNEAQ (reference sequence). V was cut by 3 bases and J by 7 bases, with 15 bases left in between. The CDR3 here is CASSLVGQLLEAFF. The CDR3 nucleotides are TGTGCCAGCAGCTTGGTTGGACAGCTCCTTGAAGCTTTCTTT.

This clone was detected only once. This sequence joins TRBV4-1 and TRBJ1-1; TRBD1 agrees at 7 bases. J gave up 0 bases and V 8 bases, and 6 bases lay outside the gene matches. The CDR3 spans 14 residues. Germline-derived CDR1 and CDR2 are MGHRA and YSYEKL. The chain's CDR3 is CASGRTGLNTEAFF. CDR3 sequence (DNA): TGCGCCAGCGGGCGGACAGGCTTGAACACTGAAGCTTTCTTT.

This chain joins TRBV3-1 (or the pseudogene TRBV3-2) and TRBJ2-5; D perhaps matches TRBD1 (6 bases). Germline V gives CDR1 LGHDT, CDR2 YNNKEL (reference sequence). The CDR3 is 14 amino acids. Trimming pared 4 bases from V and 5 bases from J, leaving 14 bases between. The CDR3 DNA sequence: TGTGCCAGCAGCCTAGCAGGGGCCCGGGAGACCCAGTACTTC. Its translation is CASSLAGARETQYF.